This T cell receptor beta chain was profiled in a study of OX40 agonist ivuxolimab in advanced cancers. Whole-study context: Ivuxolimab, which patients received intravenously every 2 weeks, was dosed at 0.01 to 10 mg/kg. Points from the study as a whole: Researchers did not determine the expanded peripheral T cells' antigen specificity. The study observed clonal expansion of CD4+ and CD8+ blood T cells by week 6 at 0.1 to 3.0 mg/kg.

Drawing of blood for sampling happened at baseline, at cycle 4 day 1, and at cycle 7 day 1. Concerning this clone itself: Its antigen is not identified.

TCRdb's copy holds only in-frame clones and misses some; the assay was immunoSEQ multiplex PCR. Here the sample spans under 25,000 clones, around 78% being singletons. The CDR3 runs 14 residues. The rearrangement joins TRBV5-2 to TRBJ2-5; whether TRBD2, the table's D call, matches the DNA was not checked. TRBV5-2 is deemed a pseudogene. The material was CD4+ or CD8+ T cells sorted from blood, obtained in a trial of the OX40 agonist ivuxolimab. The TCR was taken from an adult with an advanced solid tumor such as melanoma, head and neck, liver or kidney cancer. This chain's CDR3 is CASSLALEQETQYF. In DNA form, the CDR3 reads TGTGCCAGCAGCTTAGCCCTTGAGCAAGAGACCCAGTACTTC.